Reported below is one T cell receptor beta chain. The data belong to a study of shared clonotypes between healthy human individuals. The CDR3 spans 14 residues. Germline lookup yields CDR1 SGDLS and CDR2 YYNGEE. Trimming took 3 bases from V and 5 from J, leaving 13 bases between them. CD45RO-negative CD8 cells positively selected for CCR7 made up the naive population, which excluded terminally differentiated effector memory CD45RA+ cells. Data came from immunoSEQ multiplex PCR; TCRdb stores just in-frame clones and leaves some out. In the table there are about 2 million clones, about 94% of which are singletons.

Sequenced: naive CD8+ T cells sorted from blood. The gene calls are TRBV9 and TRBJ2-3; tentatively, D is TRBD1 or TRBD2 (6 bases each). The receptor's source is a man in his late teens or twenties in good health. CDR3 sequence (DNA): TGTGCCAGCAGCGCCGGGGGCTCCGGAGATACGCAGTATTTT. It yields the protein CASSAGGSGDTQYF.